A single T cell receptor beta chain is shown here with its context. This specimen belongs to a study of blood T cell repertoires in COVID-19. Study details: Sites in the United States, Italy and Spain provided acute and convalescent COVID-19 samples. The analysed material was cDNA or gDNA that came from T cells, B-cell-depleted T cells, or PBMCs.

Authors' methods: Cell counts per sample came from amplifying reference gene primers. The method was immunoSEQ multiplex PCR; TCRdb's version includes in-frame clones alone and lacks a portion of them. The V and J calls and clone size come from that table; D and trimming were worked out from the DNA. The table shows fewer than 250,000 clones, with more than 85% occurring only once. The TCR comes from a man in his 60s with acute or convalescent COVID-19. The sequenced sample consisted of peripheral blood.

The DNA of the CDR3 is TGCGCCAGCAGCCCGGAAGGGACAGACAAACCAGATACGCAGTATTTT. Translation gives CASSPEGTDKPDTQYF. This chain connects TRBV5-1 to TRBJ2-3; 7 positions match TRBD1. CDR1 SGHRS and CDR2 YFSETQ come from the germline V gene. This CDR3 has 16 amino acids. The ends lost 4 bases at V and 4 bases at J; junction bases unmatched: 12.